The entry below describes one T cell receptor (beta chain). What it binds is not known. This entry belongs to a study of beta chain features in type 1 diabetes. V was shortened by 4 bases and J by 8 bases, with 11 bases between the two germline ends. CDR1 and CDR2 (germline): SGHNT, YYREEE (reference sequence). This CDR3 region has 12 residues. Study-level results: Within patients, naive, central memory and Treg TCRB repertoires seemed more similar than within healthy donors. Any HLA effect on TCRB rearrangement was left unresolved by small sub-analyses. There was a moderate but significant shortening of TCRB CDR3s in all four CD4+ subsets of Type 1 diabetes patients.

Via CD45RO/CCR7/CD25/CD127/CD95/CD27, cells of the CD4+ naive, central memory, regulatory and stem cell-like memory subsets were sorted. Every isolated RNA sample was fully reverse transcribed, so sequencing captured expressed TCRB transcripts. Here immunoSEQ multiplex PCR was the method, and the copy in TCRdb shows in-frame clones only, minus some. Of under 450,000 clones detected, 14% appear once; the ten largest clones hold 0.035% to 0.045%. What was sequenced was naive CD4+ T cells from blood. V and J are TRBV5-4 and TRBJ2-3; D unresolved. The receptor's source is a man aged 25 to 40 in good health. The CDR3: CASSPTVGTQYF. In nucleotides, the CDR3 is TGTGCCAGCAGCCCTACCGTGGGTACGCAGTATTTT.